Included here is one TCR beta chain sequence, with context. Its cognate antigen is unknown. This sample is part of a study of cytomegalovirus exposure and HLA in healthy donors. Study-wide results and caveats: The authors later found most CMV-associated TCR beta chains appeared HLA-restricted.

The PCR employed 60 Vbeta primers together with 13 Jbeta primers. Clones were read by immunoSEQ multiplex PCR, and TCRdb kept only the in-frame ones, dropping some. Of some 96,000 clones in the sample, approximately 78% were seen once. Trimming stripped 3 bases from V and 10 bases from J, with 10 bases between. From germline, CDR1 is SGHAT and CDR2 FQNNGV. The CDR3 has 13 residues. The receptor comes from a woman aged 55-75 years in good health and CMV-seronegative. This rearrangement joins TRBV11-2 to TRBJ1-6; no clear D. The sample consisted of PBMCs. CDR3 sequence reads: CASSLERLSPLHF. In nucleotides, the CDR3 is TGTGCCAGCAGCTTGGAGAGGCTCTCACCCCTCCACTTT.